The 4 T cell receptor beta chains presented below share a single source sample, sequenced in a study of T-cell memory formation after mild COVID-19. TCRdb re-analysed the 5' RACE reads in MiXCR, keeping a single row per CDR3 protein. The sample holds 250,000 to 300,000 distinct CDR3 sequences, roughly 17% seen once. Sequenced: PBMCs or a T cell subset sorted from them (not recorded which). The receptor source for this set is a man between 18 and 29 years old who had mild COVID-19 (a few samples of this study predate the infection). Cell type and time point are not known.

V is TRBV7-9 and J is TRBJ2-1, with D tentatively TRBD2 (6 bases). The V end was cut by 1 base, the J end by 7 bases, with 11 bases between. The germline V gene has CDR1 SEHNR and CDR2 FQNEAQ (reference sequence). The CDR3 contains 14 residues. The CDR3, as DNA: TGTGCCAGCAGCTTAGTTGGAGGGTGGAATGAGCAGTTCTTC. This gives the protein CASSLVGGWNEQFF.

The chain couples TRBV11-2 to TRBJ1-2; possible D gene TRBD1, 5 bases. Germline V CDR1 and CDR2: SGHAT, FQNNGV. Trimming cost V 5 bases and J 2 bases, with 21 bases left between them. CDR3 size: 17 residues. CDR3 in amino acids: CASSPTAGIPTNYGYTF. In DNA, the CDR3 is TGTGCCAGCAGCCCAACTGCAGGGATCCCGACCAACTATGGCTACACCTTC.

This clonotype came up once. The chain carries TRBV28 and TRBJ1-2; D remains ambiguous. Germline CDR1 reads MDHEN; CDR2 reads SYDVKM. This CDR3 spans 13 amino acids. Trimming removed 6 bases from V and 4 bases from J, with 12 bases in between. The CDR3 protein is CASRPQDSYGYTF. CDR3 sequence (DNA): TGTGCCAGCAGGCCCCAGGATTCCTATGGCTACACCTTC.

This clonotype was seen a few times. The J gene is TRBJ2-7, the V gene TRBV7-8; D is uncertain. The germline V gene has CDR1 SGHVS and CDR2 FQNEAQ. The CDR3 sequence is 15 residues long. Deletions cut 1 base from V and 0 bases from J, with 10 bases between. The CDR3 DNA sequence: TGTGCCAGCAGCTTAGAAGCGAAACCCTCCTACGAGCAGTACTTC. This gives the protein CASSLEAKPSYEQYF. Looking up the rest from reference TRBV7-8 and TRBJ2-7 gives the full variable domain: GAGVSQSPRYKVAKRGQDVALRCDPISGHVSLFWYQQALGQGPEFLTYFQNEAQLDKSGLPSDRFFAERPEGSVSTLKIQRTQQEDSAVYLCASSLEAKPSYEQYFGPGTRLTVT.